The TCR beta chain under discussion was sequenced for a study of T cell responses to AZD1222 COVID-19 vaccine (dated by TCRdb to 2020 to 2022). Study-level background: AZD1222 recipients with second doses at about 4 weeks or about 12 weeks were pooled, because spike-specific TCR depth and breadth did not differ between schedules. TCR sequencing covered roughly 230 trial participants: approximately 200 given two doses of AZD1222 and 26 given two doses of MenACWY control vaccine. Trial participants were enrolled by age into 18-55, 56-69 and 70-plus year subgroups, with about 150, 27 and 61 TCR-sequenced participants respectively. Here is what the overall study found, with its caveats: Because no day 14 peak-response samples were available, repertoires were characterized only after the peak T cell response. A significant rise in spike-specific TCR breadth and depth was observed after two AZD1222 doses relative to day 0 and relative to MenACWY recipients. Nearly half of unique spike-specific TCRs reportedly recognized epitopes outside regions mutated in the B.1.351 and B.1.1.7 variants. Conclusions about previously exposed vaccinees were limited because only six or seven AZD1222 recipients were SARS-CoV-2 seropositive at baseline. The 56-69-year group was small, and its depth increase did not reach significance, likely because of low power. CD4 TCRs associated with the vaccine covered the entire spike protein, and the dominant responses were in regions 160-218 and 743-854. Participants were mostly white British and included more females than males, and it was suggested by the authors that clonal diversity may have been underestimated.

The germline ends are 15 bases apart after V is trimmed by 6 bases and J by 0 bases. The CDR3, from cysteine to phenylalanine, totals 15 residues. Left in the record is the CDR3 DNA by itself, 45 bases read in frame from the first base. In the germline V gene, CDR1 corresponds to MNHEY and CDR2 to SVGAGI. The CDR3 regions of human TCRbeta chains were subjected to immunosequencing. From the authors' description of their analysis: TCRs in the repertoires were matched against a reference library of SARS-CoV-2-specific TCRs that had been generated with the MIRA antigen-specificity platform. Breadth was defined as the fraction of unique TCRs that were SARS-CoV-2-associated, and depth was defined as the fraction of total T cells that were SARS-CoV-2-associated. Using the MIRA data, every spike-specific TCR was mapped to the spike region that the TCR reacted to and assigned to either a CD4 or a CD8 class. Log10-transformed breadth and depth values were compared by one-way ANOVA with Sidak's multiple comparisons tests. The clones in this table, taken by TCRdb from immuneACCESS, are in-frame only. Not every clone is retained; where verified, under half of the shortfall comes from an unresolved V gene, and the cause of the rest is unknown. V and J calls and clone size are given by that table; D and trimming were obtained from the DNA. For this sample the table gives about 100,000 clones, of which about 93% were detected only once. The top ten constitute 1.7% of the sample.

In regard to this clone: Its antigen is still unknown. The sample holds no much larger clone one base away, and base qualities are not on file.

The label giving this sample's time point can be read as: baseline before first vaccination. Samples from vaccinated people were obtained from the UK trials COV001 and COV002, which included a single-blind randomized controlled phase 2/3 trial of AZD1222 (ChAdOx1 nCoV-19) in healthy adults. For TCRbeta chain sequencing, PBMC samples from trial participants were taken at day 0 and at day 28 after the second dose. The source is an adult in good health. The material sequenced was peripheral blood, taken on day 0 of AZD1222 vaccination. The chain joins TRBV6-5 to TRBJ2-7; the D gene is possibly TRBD1 or TRBD2, with 5 bases matching each. The DNA sequence reads TGTGCCAGCAGGGTTTGGGCAGGGAGCTCCTACGAGCAGTACTTC. It encodes CASRVWAGSSYEQYF.